This is a list of T cell receptor beta chains from one sample in a study of blood T cell repertoires in COVID-19. Data came from immunoSEQ multiplex PCR; TCRdb stores just in-frame clones and leaves some out. The top ten hold about 7% of the sample, which has about 340,000 clones, 70% to 90% seen once. Material for sequencing was peripheral blood. The receptor set was obtained from a woman aged 60-70 years with COVID-19, enrolled during active disease. The CDR3 runs from the conserved cysteine through the conserved F or W. A D gene is named only where the DNA matches it firmly. Expanded clones get a size class; other rows say once, few or many, or leave the size out.

TRBV7-9	NA	NA	TRBJ1-1	14	CASSITEWSTEAFF	TGTGCCAGCAGCATAACGGAATGGAGCACTGAAGCTTTCTTT
TRBV30	NA	NA	TRBJ1-2	13	CAWSVRQFYGYTF	TGTGCCTGGAGTGTAAGACAGTTCTATGGCTACACCTTC
TRBV7-9	NA	NA	TRBJ2-7	14	CASSPVQGSYEQYF	TGTGCCAGCAGCCCGGTACAGGGTTCCTACGAGCAGTACTTC
TRBV13	TRBD1	NA	TRBJ1-2	15	CASSLGEGGEFGYTF	TGTGCCAGCAGCTTAGGGGAAGGGGGCGAATTTGGCTACACCTTC
TRBV18	NA	NA	TRBJ2-3	14	CASSPGPVTDTQYF	TGTGCCAGCTCACCAGGGCCAGTCACAGATACGCAGTATTTT
TRBV5-6	NA	NA	TRBJ1-2	12	CASSEGYYGYTF	TGTGCCAGCAGCGAGGGTTACTATGGCTACACCTTC
TRBV5-1	NA	NA	TRBJ1-1	15	CASSREAKMNTEAFF	TGCGCCAGCAGCCGAGAGGCCAAAATGAACACTGAAGCTTTCTTT
TRBV9	NA	NA	TRBJ2-2	16	CASSVGGASNTGELFF	TGTGCCAGCAGCGTAGGCGGGGCCTCGAACACCGGGGAGCTGTTTTTT
TRBV3-1/TRBV3-2	NA	NA	TRBJ1-1	19	CASSQDSRGLRVMNTEAFF	TGTGCCAGCAGCCAAGATAGCAGGGGCCTGAGGGTGATGAACACTGAAGCTTTCTTT
TRBV28	NA	NA	TRBJ1-2	12	CASSSSAGGYTF	TGTGCCAGCAGTTCGTCAGCCGGGGGCTACACCTTC
TRBV5-1	TRBD1	NA	TRBJ1-1	19	CASSLGRTGKSQLGTEAFF	TGCGCCAGCAGCTTGGGACGGACAGGGAAGAGCCAGTTGGGCACTGAAGCTTTCTTT
TRBV5-6	NA	NA	TRBJ2-4	15	CASSTTGEGWDIQYF	TGTGCCAGCAGCACGACAGGGGAGGGGTGGGACATTCAGTACTTC
TRBV5-6	NA	once	TRBJ1-5	16	CASSLSPQRRNQPQHF	TGTGCCAGCAGCTTATCCCCCCAGAGGAGAAATCAGCCCCAGCATTTT
TRBV5-1	TRBD1	NA	TRBJ1-1	14	CASSYGQDNTEAFF	TGCGCCAGCAGCTACGGACAGGACAACACTGAAGCTTTCTTT
TRBV19	NA	once	TRBJ2-7	14	CASSRAGQAYEQYF	TGTGCCAGTAGCCGAGCGGGACAGGCGTACGAGCAGTACTTC
TRBV6-2/TRBV6-3	TRBD1	NA	TRBJ1-5	14	CASSLGQGYQPQHF	TGTGCCAGCAGTCTCGGACAGGGCTATCAGCCCCAGCATTTT
TRBV27	NA	NA	TRBJ1-2	15	CASSHTTAGDYGYTF	TGTGCCAGCAGTCACACTACGGCGGGAGACTATGGCTACACCTTC
TRBV6-5	NA	NA	TRBJ2-1	15	CASSTGQSSYNEQFF	TGTGCCAGCAGTACCGGACAGAGCTCCTACAATGAGCAGTTCTTC